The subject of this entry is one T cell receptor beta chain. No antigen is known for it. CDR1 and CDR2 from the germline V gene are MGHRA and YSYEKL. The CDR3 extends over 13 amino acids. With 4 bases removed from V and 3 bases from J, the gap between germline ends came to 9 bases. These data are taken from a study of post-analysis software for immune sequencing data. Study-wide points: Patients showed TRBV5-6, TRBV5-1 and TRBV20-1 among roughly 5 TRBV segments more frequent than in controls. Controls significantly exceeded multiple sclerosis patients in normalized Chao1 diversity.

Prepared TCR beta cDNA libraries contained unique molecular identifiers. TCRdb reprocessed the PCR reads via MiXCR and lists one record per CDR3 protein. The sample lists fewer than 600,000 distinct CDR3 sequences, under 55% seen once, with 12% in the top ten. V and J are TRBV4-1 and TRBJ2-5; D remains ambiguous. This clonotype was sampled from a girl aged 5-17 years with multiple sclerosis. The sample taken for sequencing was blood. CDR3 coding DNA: TGCGCCAGCAGCCCGCCTGACGAAGAGACCCAGTACTTC. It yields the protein CASSPPDEETQYF.